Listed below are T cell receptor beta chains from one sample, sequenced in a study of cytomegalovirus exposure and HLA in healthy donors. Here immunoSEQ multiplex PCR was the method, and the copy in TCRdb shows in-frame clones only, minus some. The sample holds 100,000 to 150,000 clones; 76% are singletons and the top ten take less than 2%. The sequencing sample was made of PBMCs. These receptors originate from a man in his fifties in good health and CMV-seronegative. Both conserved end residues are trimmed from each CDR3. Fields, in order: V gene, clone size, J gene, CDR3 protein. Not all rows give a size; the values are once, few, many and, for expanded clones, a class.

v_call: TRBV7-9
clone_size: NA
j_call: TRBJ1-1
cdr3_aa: SSSSPSTGSTEAF

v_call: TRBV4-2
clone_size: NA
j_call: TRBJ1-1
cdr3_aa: ASSQDFRRDTEAF

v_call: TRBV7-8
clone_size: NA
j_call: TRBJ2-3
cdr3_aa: ASSPRSGGTDTQY

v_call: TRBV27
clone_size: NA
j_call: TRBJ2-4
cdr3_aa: ASSLIGAHKNIQY

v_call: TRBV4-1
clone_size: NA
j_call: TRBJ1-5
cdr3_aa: ASSQQILPGTVNNQPQH

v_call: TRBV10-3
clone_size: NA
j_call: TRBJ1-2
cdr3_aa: ATARGSVVVT

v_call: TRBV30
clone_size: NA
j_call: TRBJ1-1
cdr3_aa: AWSLSREGNEAF

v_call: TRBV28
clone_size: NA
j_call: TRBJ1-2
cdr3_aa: ASTILRDRDNYGYT

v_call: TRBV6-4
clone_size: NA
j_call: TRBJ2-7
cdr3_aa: ASSPGQGAEQY

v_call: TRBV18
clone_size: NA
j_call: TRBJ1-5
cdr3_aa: ASSLSNQPQH

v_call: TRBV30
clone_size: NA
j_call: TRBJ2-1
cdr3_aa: AWSVRGGADNEQF

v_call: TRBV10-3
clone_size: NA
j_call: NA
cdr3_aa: AISESSARGLRVEQY

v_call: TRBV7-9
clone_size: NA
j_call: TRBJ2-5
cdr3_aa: ASSLGPSGGSQETQY

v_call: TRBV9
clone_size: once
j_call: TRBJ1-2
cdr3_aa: ASRNGGGYT

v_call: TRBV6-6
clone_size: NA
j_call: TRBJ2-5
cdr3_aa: ASSYERETQY

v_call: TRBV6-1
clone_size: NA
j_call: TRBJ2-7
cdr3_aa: ASTNLGTGHY

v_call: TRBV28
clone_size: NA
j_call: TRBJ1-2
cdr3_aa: ASSLRGRGVDGYT

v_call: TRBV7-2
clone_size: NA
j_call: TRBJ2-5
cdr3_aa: ASSLGQRETQY

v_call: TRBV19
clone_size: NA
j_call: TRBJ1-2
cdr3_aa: ASSSSGGYT

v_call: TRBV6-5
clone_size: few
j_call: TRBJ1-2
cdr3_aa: ASSYTYGTGGYGYT

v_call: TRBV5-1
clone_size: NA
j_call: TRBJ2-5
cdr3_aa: ASSLTSGGGETQY

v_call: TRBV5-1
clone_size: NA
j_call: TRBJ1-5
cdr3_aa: ASSPDADPPDQPQH

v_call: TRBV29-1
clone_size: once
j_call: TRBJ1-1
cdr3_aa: SVPSAF

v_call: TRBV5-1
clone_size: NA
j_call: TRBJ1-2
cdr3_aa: ASSLSGARNYGYT

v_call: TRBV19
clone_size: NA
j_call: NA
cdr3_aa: ASSNILGLTSSYEQY

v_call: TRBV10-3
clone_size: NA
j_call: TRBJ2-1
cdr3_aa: AISESGGADNEQF

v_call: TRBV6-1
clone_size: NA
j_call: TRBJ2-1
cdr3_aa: ATSGLQGTGEQF

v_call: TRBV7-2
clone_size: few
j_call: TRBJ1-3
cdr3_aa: ASSPDSPLSGNTIY

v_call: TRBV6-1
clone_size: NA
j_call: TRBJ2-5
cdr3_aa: ASSASRGGRETQY

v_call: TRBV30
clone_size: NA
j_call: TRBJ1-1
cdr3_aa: AWNRQTGDTEAF

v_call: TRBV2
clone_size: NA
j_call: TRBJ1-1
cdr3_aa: ASTVMNTEAF

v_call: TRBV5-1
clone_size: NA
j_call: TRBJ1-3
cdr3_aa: ASSRRHDSGNTIY

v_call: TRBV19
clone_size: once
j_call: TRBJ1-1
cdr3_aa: ASSGNRDRLNTEAF

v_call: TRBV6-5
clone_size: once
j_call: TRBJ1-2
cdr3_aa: ASSGRDRGHYGYT

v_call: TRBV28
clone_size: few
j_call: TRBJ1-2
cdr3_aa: ASSAGTDFYGYT

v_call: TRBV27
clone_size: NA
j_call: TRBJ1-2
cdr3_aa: ASSLTGTESIYGYT

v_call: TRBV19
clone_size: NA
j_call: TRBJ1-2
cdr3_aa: ASSTMTVGYT

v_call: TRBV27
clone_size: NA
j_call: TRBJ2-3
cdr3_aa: ASSRGGRVQY

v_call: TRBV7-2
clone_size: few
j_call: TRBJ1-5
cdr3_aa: ASSTETGWHQPQH

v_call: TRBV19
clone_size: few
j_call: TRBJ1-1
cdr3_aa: ASSPGAGRQAF

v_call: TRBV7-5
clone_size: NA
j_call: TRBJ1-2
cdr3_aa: VRESSGLYGYT

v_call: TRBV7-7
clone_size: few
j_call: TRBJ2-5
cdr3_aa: ASSLVQGGETQY

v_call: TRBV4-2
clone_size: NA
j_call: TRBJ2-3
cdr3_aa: ASSQVGRPGSTDTQY

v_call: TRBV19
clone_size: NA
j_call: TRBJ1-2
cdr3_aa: ASSIDSVYGYT

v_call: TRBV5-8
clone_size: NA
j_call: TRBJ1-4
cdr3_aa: ASSQAGQGNEKLF

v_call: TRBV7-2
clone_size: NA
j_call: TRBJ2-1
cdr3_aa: ASSQIGLAGGVAF

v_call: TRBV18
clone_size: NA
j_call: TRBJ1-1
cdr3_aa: ASSREGRDTEAF

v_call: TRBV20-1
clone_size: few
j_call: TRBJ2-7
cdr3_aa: SAKQGYEQY

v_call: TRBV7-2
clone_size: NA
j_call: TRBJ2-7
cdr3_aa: ASSLDVSSYEQY

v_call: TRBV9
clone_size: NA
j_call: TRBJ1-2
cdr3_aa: ASSPNRGRGGYT

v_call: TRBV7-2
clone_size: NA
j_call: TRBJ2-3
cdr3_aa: ASSLFKRGGFTDTQY

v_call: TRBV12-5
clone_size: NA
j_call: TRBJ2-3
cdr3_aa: ASGPSRATDTQY

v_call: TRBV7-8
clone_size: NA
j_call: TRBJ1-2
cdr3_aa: ASSLGSWTGGGGYT

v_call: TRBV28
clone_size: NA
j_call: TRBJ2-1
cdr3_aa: ASSLGYPGLENNEQF

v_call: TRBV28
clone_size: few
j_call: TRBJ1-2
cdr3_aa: ASSVTGGLAGYT